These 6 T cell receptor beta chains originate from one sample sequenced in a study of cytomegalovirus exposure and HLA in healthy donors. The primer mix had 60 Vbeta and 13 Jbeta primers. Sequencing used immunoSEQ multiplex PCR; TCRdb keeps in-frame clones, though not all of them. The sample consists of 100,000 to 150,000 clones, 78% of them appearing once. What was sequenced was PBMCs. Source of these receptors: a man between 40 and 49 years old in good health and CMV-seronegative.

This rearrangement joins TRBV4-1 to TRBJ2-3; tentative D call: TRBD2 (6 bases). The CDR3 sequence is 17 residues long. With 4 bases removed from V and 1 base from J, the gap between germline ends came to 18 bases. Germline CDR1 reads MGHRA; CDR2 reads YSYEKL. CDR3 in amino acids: CASSPIPPTGGTDTQYF. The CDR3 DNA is TGCGCCAGCAGCCCCATCCCGCCTACGGGGGGCACAGATACGCAGTATTTT.

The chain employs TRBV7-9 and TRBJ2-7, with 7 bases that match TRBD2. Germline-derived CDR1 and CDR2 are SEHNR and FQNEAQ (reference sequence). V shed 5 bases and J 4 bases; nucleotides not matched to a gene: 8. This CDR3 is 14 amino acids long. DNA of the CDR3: TGTGCCAGCAGCACGGGGAGGGACGCGTACGAGCAGTACTTC. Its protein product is CASSTGRDAYEQYF.

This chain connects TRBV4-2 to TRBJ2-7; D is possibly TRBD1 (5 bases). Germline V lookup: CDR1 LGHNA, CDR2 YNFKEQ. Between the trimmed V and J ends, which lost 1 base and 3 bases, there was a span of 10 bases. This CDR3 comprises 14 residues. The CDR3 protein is CASSQARVGYEQYF. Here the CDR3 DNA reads TGTGCCAGCAGCCAAGCCAGGGTAGGCTACGAGCAGTACTTC.

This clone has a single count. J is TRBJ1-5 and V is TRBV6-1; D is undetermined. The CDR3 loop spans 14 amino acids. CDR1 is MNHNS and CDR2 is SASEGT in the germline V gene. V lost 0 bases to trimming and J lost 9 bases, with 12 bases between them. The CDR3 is CASSEAGDRRPQHF. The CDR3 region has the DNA TGTGCCAGCAGTGAAGCCGGGGATCGGAGGCCCCAGCATTTT.

CDR3 bases: TGCGCCAGCAGCCAAGAGGGAGTGAACACTGAAGCTTTCTTT. Residues: CASSQEGVNTEAFF. V is TRBV4-3 and J is TRBJ1-1; no reliable D call. The CDR3 totals 14 residues. Trimming shortened V by 0 bases and J by 0 bases, and 5 bases separated the two germline ends. Germline-derived CDR1 and CDR2 are LGHNA and YSLEER.

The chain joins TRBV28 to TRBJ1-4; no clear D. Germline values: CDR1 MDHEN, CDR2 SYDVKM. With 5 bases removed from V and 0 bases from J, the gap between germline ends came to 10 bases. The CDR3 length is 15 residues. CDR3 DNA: TGTGCCAGCAGTGCCCCCAGTGCAACTAATGAAAAACTGTTTTTT. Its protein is CASSAPSATNEKLFF.